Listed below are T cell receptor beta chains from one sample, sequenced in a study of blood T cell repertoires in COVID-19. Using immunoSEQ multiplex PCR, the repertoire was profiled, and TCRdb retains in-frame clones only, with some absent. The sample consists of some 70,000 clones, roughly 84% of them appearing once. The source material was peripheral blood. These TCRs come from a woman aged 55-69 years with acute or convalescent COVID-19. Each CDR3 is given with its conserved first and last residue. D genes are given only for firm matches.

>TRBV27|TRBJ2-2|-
CASSPPGEPRRGAVF
TGTGCCAGCAGCCCTCCGGGAGAACCGAGGCGGGGAGCTGTTTTT
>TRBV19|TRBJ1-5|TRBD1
CASSPWDRGNQPQHF
TGTGCCAGTAGTCCTTGGGACAGGGGGAATCAGCCCCAGCATTTT
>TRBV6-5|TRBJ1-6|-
CASNWQANSPLHF
TGTGCCAGCAATTGGCAGGCCAATTCACCCCTCCACTTT
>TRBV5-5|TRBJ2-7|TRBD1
CASSPRTGGTYEQYF
TGTGCCAGCAGCCCTAGGACAGGGGGCACCTACGAGCAGTACTTC
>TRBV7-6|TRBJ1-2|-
CASSLSKGAPNYGYTF
TGTGCCAGCAGCTTAAGTAAGGGAGCCCCGAACTATGGCTACACCTTC
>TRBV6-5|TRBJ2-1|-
CASSVLAYNEQFF
TGTGCCAGCAGCGTTCTAGCTTACAATGAGCAGTTCTTC
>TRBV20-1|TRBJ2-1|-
CSASSGHEQFF
TGCAGTGCTAGTTCTGGGCATGAGCAGTTCTTC
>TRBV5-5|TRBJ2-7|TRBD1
CASSSGPGQKYEQYF
TGTGCCAGCAGCTCAGGCCCGGGACAGAAGTACGAGCAGTACTTC
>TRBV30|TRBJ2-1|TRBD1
CAWTSGTASYNEQFF
TGTGCCTGGACTTCCGGGACAGCCTCCTACAATGAGCAGTTCTTC
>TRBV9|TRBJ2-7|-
CASSGQDLYEQYF
TGTGCCAGCTCGGGACAAGACCTCTACGAGCAGTACTTC
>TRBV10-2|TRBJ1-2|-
CASSELQSGGYTF
TGCGCCAGCAGTGAGTTGCAGAGCGGGGGCTACACCTTC
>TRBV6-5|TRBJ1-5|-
CASGERESQPQHF
TGTGCCAGCGGAGAAAGGGAGAGTCAGCCCCAGCATTTT
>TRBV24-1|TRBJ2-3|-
CATSDYSRDGTDTQYF
TGTGCCACCAGTGATTACAGTCGTGATGGCACAGATACGCAGTATTTT
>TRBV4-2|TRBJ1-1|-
CASSQASSGRGTEAFF
TGTGCCAGCAGCCAAGCGTCCTCAGGGCGCGGCACTGAAGCTTTCTTT
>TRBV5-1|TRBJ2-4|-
CASSPGGQKNIQYF
TGCGCCAGCAGCCCTGGCGGACAGAAAAACATTCAGTACTTC
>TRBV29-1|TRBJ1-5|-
CSVEEGAGQPQHF
TGCAGCGTTGAAGAGGGGGCAGGACAGCCCCAGCATTTT